One sample yielded the 29 T cell receptor beta chains listed below, sequenced in a study of control samples from healthy donors and cancer patients. Sequencing was performed with immunoSEQ multiplex PCR; in TCRdb, only in-frame clones are kept and a portion is missing. The data show 130,000 or so clones, approximately 87% seen once. Sequenced input: blood. The receptor set was obtained from a man aged 25 to 40 in good health.

The CDR3 bases are TGTGCCAGCAACCGAATCGGGGCAAACACAGATACGCAGTATTTT. Translating gives CASNRIGANTDTQYF. This chain connects TRBV6-5 to TRBJ2-3; D tentatively reads TRBD1 or TRBD2 (5 bases each). The CDR3 is 15 residues long. V lost 7 bases, J lost 2 bases, and 16 bases lay in between. Germline CDR1 is MNHEY and CDR2 is SVGAGI.

The rearrangement joins TRBV10-3 to TRBJ1-2; 7 bases map to TRBD1. CDR1 is ENHRY, CDR2 SYGVKD, per germline. The J segment lost 7 bases and the V segment lost 6 bases, leaving 11 bases of the junction unmatched. The length of the CDR3 is 14 residues. CDR3 nucleotides: TGTGCCATCAGGCAGGGACAGTCTCCTGGTGGCTACACCTTC. This gives the protein CAIRQGQSPGGYTF.

V gene TRBV30 combines with J gene TRBJ1-6; no clear D gene. The V and J ends lost 1 base and 7 bases respectively, with 8 bases between them. This CDR3 is 13 amino acids long. CDR1 GTSNPN and CDR2 SVGIG come from the germline V gene (reference sequence). The CDR3 nucleotides read TGTGCCTGGAGTGAACTTTCGAATTCACCCCTCCACTTT. This translates into CAWSELSNSPLHF. Full variable domain (rest looked up from reference TRBV30 and TRBJ1-6): SQTIHQWPATLVQPVGSPLSLECTVEGTSNPNLYWYRQAAGRGLQLLFYSVGIGQISSEVPQNLSASRPQDRQFILSSKKLLLSDSGFYLCAWSELSNSPLHFGNGTRLTVT.

CDR3 sequence reads: CASVPPGQGVNEQYF. For the CDR3, the DNA is TGTGCCAGCGTCCCTCCGGGACAGGGCGTCAACGAGCAGTACTTC. The V gene is TRBV2, the J gene TRBJ2-7; 9 nucleotides line up with TRBD1. V dropped 8 bases and J dropped 5; count of bases not matched to a gene: 13. Germline CDR1 SNHLY, CDR2 FYNNEI. CDR3 length: 15 amino acids.

CDR3 sequence reads: CAWSVLEGETQYF. CDR3 nucleotides: TGTGCCTGGAGTGTACTTGAGGGGGAGACCCAGTACTTC. This chain links TRBV30 with TRBJ2-5; D possibly uses TRBD1 or TRBD2 (5 bases each). Germline CDR1 GTSNPN, CDR2 SVGIG (reference sequence). Trimming pared 0 bases from V and 5 bases from J, leaving 10 bases between. There are 13 residues in the CDR3.

V usage is TRBV9 and J usage is TRBJ1-5, with 9 bases lining up with TRBD1. Germline V gene data show CDR1 as SGDLS and CDR2 as YYNGEE. V dropped 3 bases and J dropped 6; count of bases not matched to a gene: 4. CDR3 size: 14 residues. CDR3 region: CASSEGTGSQPQHF. The CDR3, as DNA: TGTGCCAGCAGCGAGGGGACAGGGAGTCAGCCCCAGCATTTT. The full variable domain, rest sourced from reference TRBV9 and TRBJ1-5, is DSGVTQTPKHLITATGQRVTLRCSPRSGDLSVYWYQQSLDQGLQFLIQYYNGEERAKGNILERFSAQQFPDLHSELNLSSLELGDSALYFCASSEGTGSQPQHFGDGTRLSIL.

V usage is TRBV2 and J usage is TRBJ2-1; 9 positions match TRBD2. From germline, CDR1 is SNHLY and CDR2 FYNNEI. The V gene end was trimmed by 6 bases and the J gene end by 10 bases; junction bases not matched to a gene: 4. This CDR3 region has 12 residues. The CDR3 nucleotides read TGTGCCAGCAGGGCGACTAGCGGAGAGCAGTTCTTC. Its translation is CASRATSGEQFF.

The gene calls are TRBV12-3 or TRBV12-4 and TRBJ2-7; perhaps TRBD1 as D (6 bases). The CDR3 runs to 13 residues. V dropped 5 bases and J dropped 3 bases, with 11 bases sitting between them. CDR3 in DNA: TGTGCCAGCAGTCCGGGACAAGTCTACGAGCAGTACTTC. Amino acid sequence: CASSPGQVYEQYF.

The rearrangement links TRBV6-1 to TRBJ1-2; D not resolved. The CDR3 is made up of 15 amino acids. Germline values: CDR1 MNHNS, CDR2 SASEGT. Deletions cut 0 bases from V and 2 bases from J, with 10 bases between. Written as DNA, the CDR3 is TGTGCCAGCAGTGAAGCCGGGTATTCGAACTATGGCTACACCTTC. Translated: CASSEAGYSNYGYTF.

The chain combines TRBV28 with TRBJ1-2; D is unresolved. CDR3 length equals 11 residues. Looked up from germline, CDR1 is MDHEN and CDR2 is SYDVKM. The V gene lost 3 bases and the J gene lost 8 bases, with 7 bases spanning the gap. The DNA for the CDR3 is TGTGCCAGCAGTTTGGATCAGGGCTACACCTTC. Protein product: CASSLDQGYTF.

The chain joins TRBV18 to TRBJ1-1; maybe TRBD1 (5 bases). The CDR3 spans 15 residues. The germline V gene encodes CDR1 KGHSH and CDR2 LQKENI. Trimming left V 3 bases short and J 3 bases short, with 14 bases between. The CDR3 reads CASSPRGEMDTEAFF. The CDR3 nucleotides are TGTGCCAGCTCACCCCGGGGGGAGATGGACACTGAAGCTTTCTTT.

The chain joins TRBV13 to TRBJ1-2; D is ambiguous. CDR3 length: 12 amino acids. Trimming took 3 bases from V and 11 from J, leaving 13 bases between them. Germline-derived CDR1 and CDR2 are PRHDT and FYEKMQ (reference sequence). The DNA of the CDR3 is TGTGCCAGCAGCTTTGGGCTGTTTGGGTACACCTTC. Its translation is CASSFGLFGYTF.

This clone was recorded once. This chain links TRBV18 with TRBJ1-1; TRBD1 matches at 9 bases. Looked up from germline, CDR1 is KGHSH and CDR2 is LQKENI. V lost 4 bases and J lost 6; bases outside the gene matches: 9. The CDR3 covers 15 residues. The CDR3: CASSLTGDRDSEAFF. The CDR3, as DNA: TGTGCCAGCTCACTTACCGGGGACAGGGATTCTGAAGCTTTCTTT.

The chain has TRBV28 and TRBJ1-5, with D tentatively TRBD1 (5 bases). V lost 8 bases and J 0 bases, leaving 14 bases between the germline ends. CDR1 is MDHEN and CDR2 is SYDVKM in the germline V gene. The CDR3 covers 15 residues. The CDR3, as DNA: TGTGCCAGCCGGGGCCCCGGGACTAGCAATCAGCCCCAGCATTTT. Translation: CASRGPGTSNQPQHF.

V is TRBV7-6 and J is TRBJ1-1; D remains ambiguous. The V end lost 2 bases, the J end lost 1 base, and 5 bases lay between the germline ends. This CDR3 spans 13 amino acids. From germline, CDR1 is SGHVS and CDR2 FNYEAQ. The CDR3 loop is CASSLNTNTEAFF. CDR3 nucleotide sequence: TGTGCCAGCAGCTTAAACACGAACACTGAAGCTTTCTTT.

The chain recombines TRBV29-1 with TRBJ1-1; D is undetermined. The V gene's germline CDR1 is SQVTM and CDR2 ANQGSEA. The CDR3 has 13 residues. V lost 4 bases to trimming and J lost 0 bases, with 9 bases between them. The CDR3 sequence: CSVGDTLNTEAFF. CDR3 DNA: TGCAGCGTTGGTGACACCCTGAACACTGAAGCTTTCTTT.

The chain has TRBV10-2 and TRBJ2-1, with D hard to call. The CDR3 length is 12 residues. CDR1 WSHSY and CDR2 SAAADI come from the germline V gene. Trimming stripped 4 bases from V and 4 bases from J, with 5 bases between. CDR3 amino acids: CASSVGYNEQFF. CDR3 sequence (DNA): TGCGCCAGCAGTGTAGGGTACAATGAGCAGTTCTTC.

This rearrangement joins TRBV9 to TRBJ1-2; D uncertain. Germline V lookup: CDR1 SGDLS, CDR2 YYNGEE. The CDR3 runs to 15 residues. Trimming stripped 0 bases from V and 2 bases from J, with 11 bases between. Here the CDR3 DNA reads TGTGCCAGCAGCGTAGCTAACGGGTTCAACTATGGCTACACCTTC. Its protein product is CASSVANGFNYGYTF.

J is TRBJ1-5 and V is TRBV7-8; D gene unclear. This CDR3 comprises 13 residues. Deletions cut 2 bases from V and 9 bases from J, with 11 bases between. CDR1 is SGHVS and CDR2 is FQNEAQ in the germline V gene. The DNA for the CDR3 is TGTGCCAGCAGCTTAAACAGCGCTTGGCCCCAGCATTTT. It encodes CASSLNSAWPQHF. The full variable domain, rest sourced from reference TRBV7-8 and TRBJ1-5, is GAGVSQSPRYKVAKRGQDVALRCDPISGHVSLFWYQQALGQGPEFLTYFQNEAQLDKSGLPSDRFFAERPEGSVSTLKIQRTQQEDSAVYLCASSLNSAWPQHFGDGTRLSIL.

The V and J genes are TRBV13 and TRBJ2-5; TRBD2 aligns across 8 bases. CDR3 length: 16 residues. The V and J ends lost 5 bases and 2 bases, in that order; junction bases with no gene match: 10. Germline V CDR1 and CDR2: PRHDT, FYEKMQ (reference sequence). DNA of the CDR3: TGTGCCAGCAGCCCCCCGGGACTAGGAGGTCAAGAGACCCAGTACTTC. This encodes CASSPPGLGGQETQYF.

This clone has only one observation. This chain connects TRBV7-9 to TRBJ2-6; no definite D call. Germline-derived CDR1 and CDR2 are SEHNR and FQNEAQ (reference sequence). This CDR3 has 15 amino acids. Trimming left V 4 bases short and J 0 bases short, with 7 bases between. CDR3 sequence (DNA): TGTGCCAGCAGCTCCCTGAACTCTGGGGCCAACGTCCTGACTTTC. Translating gives CASSSLNSGANVLTF.

The V and J genes are TRBV27 and TRBJ1-1, with D perhaps matching TRBD1 (6 bases). The CDR3 extends over 14 amino acids. Trimming took off 8 bases at V and 3 bases at J, with 16 bases between the two ends. Germline CDR1 is MNHEY and CDR2 is SMNVEV (reference sequence). The CDR3 coding sequence is TGTGCCAGCCTCAAGGGGAAGGGGGACACTGAAGCTTTCTTT. This sequence encodes CASLKGKGDTEAFF.

This chain joins TRBV20-1 and TRBJ1-1; no reliable D call. Germline CDR1 is DFQATT and CDR2 is SNEGSKA (reference sequence). V dropped 7 bases and J dropped 3 bases, with 9 bases sitting between them. The CDR3 runs 11 residues. CDR3 protein: CSGRRHTEAFF. In nucleotides, the CDR3 is TGCAGTGGGCGGAGACACACTGAAGCTTTCTTT.

This chain connects TRBV18 to TRBJ2-3; the D call may be TRBD1 or TRBD2 (5 bases each). V was cut by 0 bases and J by 6 bases, with 19 bases left in between. CDR3 size: 17 residues. Germline values: CDR1 KGHSH, CDR2 LQKENI. In DNA form, the CDR3 reads TGTGCCAGCTCACCACCGAGCAGGGTCCGGGGCAGGGATACGCAGTATTTT. Encoded protein: CASSPPSRVRGRDTQYF. Looking up the rest from reference TRBV18 and TRBJ2-3 gives the full variable domain: NAGVMQNPRHLVRRRGQEARLRCSPMKGHSHVYWYRQLPEEGLKFMVYLQKENIIDESGMPKERFSAEFPKEGPSILRIQQVVRGDSAAYFCASSPPSRVRGRDTQYFGPGTRLTVL.

CDR3 in amino acids: CAISELAGGRDTQYF. The CDR3, as DNA: TGTGCCATCAGTGAACTAGCGGGGGGTAGGGATACGCAGTATTTT. The gene calls are TRBV10-3 and TRBJ2-3, with 12 bases fitting TRBD2. CDR1 and CDR2 from the germline V gene are ENHRY and SYGVKD. The CDR3 contains 15 residues. Losses at the gene ends were 3 bases for V and 6 bases for J; bases not matched to a gene: 4.

The CDR3 sequence: CSVVDRGQDYEQYF. The CDR3 region has the DNA TGCAGCGTTGTGGACCGGGGGCAAGACTACGAGCAGTACTTC. V usage is TRBV29-1 and J usage is TRBJ2-7, with D possibly called TRBD1 or TRBD2 (6 bases each). The germline CDR1 and CDR2 sequences are SQVTM and ANQGSEA. Trimming took off 4 bases at V and 3 bases at J, with 16 bases between the two ends. The CDR3 is 14 amino acids.

V gene TRBV7-2 combines with J gene TRBJ2-6; D not certain. Germline V gene sequence: CDR1 SGHTA, CDR2 FQGNSA. The V end was cut by 1 base, the J end by 5 bases, with 9 bases between. The CDR3 has 15 amino acids. The CDR3 DNA reads TGTGCCAGCAGCTTAGATACCGGGCGGGCCAACGTCCTGACTTTC. Its translation: CASSLDTGRANVLTF.

V gene TRBV3-1 (or the pseudogene TRBV3-2) combines with J gene TRBJ1-2; D call uncertain. The germline V gene encodes CDR1 LGHDT and CDR2 YNNKEL (reference sequence). The CDR3 consists of 11 residues. Trimming left V 2 bases short and J 8 bases short, with 6 bases between. The CDR3 loop reads CASSQRAGYTF. In nucleotides, the CDR3 is TGTGCCAGCAGCCAAAGGGCAGGCTACACCTTC.

Comment on this clone: The identical CDR3 is also encoded by other nucleotide sequences in the sample. This rearrangement joins TRBV5-4 to TRBJ1-2, with 7 bases matching TRBD1. Germline V lookup: CDR1 SGHNT, CDR2 YYREEE (reference sequence). This CDR3 spans 13 amino acids. V shed 4 bases, J shed 4 bases, and the junction held 4 bases outside the gene matches. This chain's CDR3 is CASSLGQPYGYTF. The CDR3 DNA reads TGTGCCAGCAGCCTGGGACAGCCCTATGGCTACACCTTC.